This T cell receptor beta chain is drawn from a study of PD-L1 blockade in urothelial cancer. In the study overall: Study patients had been treated with 0 to 3 previous chemotherapy regimens.

The CDR3 is 13 amino acids. Germline-derived CDR1 and CDR2 are SGHVS and FNYEAQ. V was cut by 1 base and J by 12 bases, with 13 bases left in between. The templates were synthetic TCR analogs, and they were spiked into each PCR. The assay was immunoSEQ multiplex PCR, and TCRdb's table has in-frame clones only and misses some. The sample shows about 82,000 clones, 82% of them seen only once. The TCR sequence derives from a man aged 65 to 79 with urothelial cancer. This specimen was PBMCs, taken around atezolizumab (anti-PD-L1) treatment. The genes are TRBV7-6 and TRBJ2-1; D might be TRBD2 (6 bases). CDR3 residues: CASSLGGVQGQFF. CDR3 nucleotides: TGTGCCAGCAGCTTAGGCGGGGTTCAGGGGCAGTTCTTC.